Each of the 14 T cell receptor beta chains below was sequenced from the same sample in a study of OX40 agonist ivuxolimab in advanced cancers. The assay was immunoSEQ multiplex PCR, and TCRdb's table has in-frame clones only and misses some. Of about 90,000 clones detected, around 90% appear once; the ten largest clones hold more than 0.15%. Here the sequenced sample was CD4+ or CD8+ T cells sorted from blood, taken in a trial of the OX40 agonist ivuxolimab. Every receptor here comes from an adult with an advanced solid tumor such as melanoma, head and neck, liver or kidney cancer.

The chain carries TRBV6-1 and TRBJ2-2, with a possible D match to TRBD1 (6 bases). The CDR3 sequence is 18 residues long. CDR1 is MNHNS, CDR2 SASEGT, per germline. V lost 2 bases to trimming and J lost 2 bases, with 18 bases between them. The chain's CDR3 is CASSENLQVRGNTGELFF. The CDR3 DNA follows: TGTGCCAGCAGTGAAAACCTCCAGGTCAGGGGAAACACCGGGGAGCTGTTTTTT.

Comments on this clone: Additional DNA sequences in this sample encode the identical CDR3. The CDR3 DNA reads TGTGCTAGCCACGCCAGAGGGGGTCTAGCGGGAGTGAAGGACGAGCAGTACTTC. It specifies CASHARGGLAGVKDEQYF. V usage is TRBV19 and J usage is TRBJ2-7; 10 bases fit TRBD2. The CDR3 consists of 18 residues. Germline V gene sequence: CDR1 LNHDA, CDR2 SQIVND (reference sequence).

The chain joins TRBV28 to TRBJ2-5; 8 nucleotides match TRBD1. CDR1 and CDR2 from the germline V gene are MDHEN and SYDVKM. V lost 6 bases to trimming and J lost 8 bases; unmatched junction nucleotides: 11. The CDR3 contains 14 residues. CDR3 in amino acids: CASSLADRGGTQYF. Here the CDR3 DNA reads TGTGCCAGCAGCCTAGCCGACAGGGGTGGTACCCAGTACTTC.

The J gene is TRBJ2-7, the V gene TRBV23-1, with D unresolved. TRBV23-1 is filed as an ORF, its function uncertain. The V end lost 4 bases, the J end lost 5 bases, and 18 bases lay between the germline ends. This CDR3 spans 15 amino acids. In DNA, the CDR3 is TGCGCCAGCAGTCGCCCACCAGGACGAAAACACGAGCAGTACTTC. Translation: CASSRPPGRKHEQYF.

The J gene is TRBJ1-5, the V gene TRBV19; 7 nucleotides line up with TRBD1. V trimming: 4 bases; J trimming: 6 bases; junction bases outside the gene matches: 6. This CDR3 spans 14 amino acids. Germline V gives CDR1 LNHDA, CDR2 SQIVND (reference sequence). The CDR3 sequence is CASSRDRVGQPQHF. The CDR3 DNA reads as TGTGCCAGTAGTAGAGACAGGGTGGGTCAGCCCCAGCATTTT.

The chain employs TRBV19 and TRBJ2-3; TRBD2 agrees at 13 bases. The CDR3 spans 14 residues. Germline CDR1 reads LNHDA; CDR2 reads SQIVND (reference sequence). Unmatched junction bases numbered 4, after V lost 10 bases and J lost 3 bases. In nucleotides, the CDR3 is TGTGCCACCAGGACTAGCGGGAGTACAGATACGCAGTATTTT. Protein sequence: CATRTSGSTDTQYF.

This chain joins TRBV28 and TRBJ2-6; 7 bases align to TRBD1. The germline V gene has CDR1 MDHEN and CDR2 SYDVKM. The V segment lost 7 bases and the J segment 0 bases; nucleotides outside the gene matches: 6. This CDR3 region has 16 residues. The CDR3 region has the DNA TGTGCCAGCATCATGACAGGGCCCTCTGGGGCCAACGTCCTGACTTTC. The encoded protein is CASIMTGPSGANVLTF.

The CDR3 here is CASSYMGKNTEAFF. In DNA form, the CDR3 reads TGTGCCAGCAGTTATATGGGGAAGAACACTGAAGCTTTCTTT. This chain connects TRBV6-5 to TRBJ1-1, with D unresolved. Germline lookup yields CDR1 MNHEY and CDR2 SVGAGI. This CDR3 has 14 residues. The germline V and J ends were trimmed by 3 bases and 1 base, with 9 bases remaining between them.

This clone was seen more than once but under ten times. The chain carries TRBV10-2 and TRBJ1-6; 7 bases map to TRBD1. Per germline, CDR1 WSHSY and CDR2 SAAADI. Unmatched junction bases numbered 7, after V lost 4 bases and J lost 10 bases. The CDR3 loop spans 14 amino acids. The CDR3 sequence: CASSVQGHGSPLHF. CDR3 bases: TGCGCCAGCAGTGTACAGGGGCATGGGTCACCCCTCCACTTT.

J is TRBJ1-5 and V is TRBV7-3; TRBD1 matches at 10 bases. Germline trimming cut 5 bases from V and 2 bases from J; bases unmatched to any gene: 6. Per the germline V gene, CDR1 is SGHTA and CDR2 is FQGTGA. This CDR3 is 16 amino acids long. The DNA of the CDR3 is TGTGCCAGCAGCGACCAGGACAGGGGGGGCAATCAGCCCCAGCATTTT. Its translation: CASSDQDRGGNQPQHF. The full variable domain, rest sourced from reference TRBV7-3 and TRBJ1-5, is GAGVSQTPSNKVTEKGKYVELRCDPISGHTALYWYRQSLGQGPEFLIYFQGTGAADDSGLPNDRFFAVRPEGSVSTLKIQRTERGDSAVYLCASSDQDRGGNQPQHFGDGTRLSIL.

The V call is TRBV6-6, the J call TRBJ2-7, with 9 bases that match TRBD1. The CDR3 consists of 13 residues. Germline V gene data show CDR1 as MNHNY and CDR2 as SVGAGI (reference sequence). Trimming cost V 7 bases and J 4 bases; bases outside gene matches: 5. The CDR3 reads CASTPDRGYEQYF. CDR3 in DNA: TGTGCCAGCACCCCGGACAGGGGATACGAGCAGTACTTC.

This clone was seen once. The chain recombines TRBV19 with TRBJ2-7; 9 bases line up with TRBD1. Germline V lookup: CDR1 LNHDA, CDR2 SQIVND (reference sequence). J was trimmed by 3 bases and V by 5 bases; bases with no gene match: 8. This CDR3 region has 15 residues. The CDR3 protein is CASSFPGQGGYEQYF. CDR3 bases: TGTGCCAGTAGTTTTCCGGGACAGGGCGGCTACGAGCAGTACTTC.

This sequence joins TRBV5-1 and TRBJ2-1; 8 positions agree with TRBD1. The CDR3 has 18 residues. Germline assignment: CDR1 SGHRS and CDR2 YFSETQ. V trimming: 3 bases; J trimming: 8 bases; junction bases outside the gene matches: 19. This chain's CDR3 is CASSWTNIGTGPRDEQFF. The CDR3 bases are TGCGCCAGCAGCTGGACAAATATCGGGACAGGCCCTCGCGATGAGCAGTTCTTC.

The V gene is TRBV5-1, the J gene TRBJ2-3, with TRBD2 identical over 11 bases. This CDR3 has 18 residues. V lost 4 bases, J lost 5 bases, and 15 bases stayed unmatched. Per germline, CDR1 SGHRS and CDR2 YFSETQ. The chain's CDR3 is CASSPGTVLAGAGDTQYF. CDR3 DNA: TGCGCCAGCAGCCCAGGGACTGTACTAGCGGGAGCGGGAGATACGCAGTATTTT. The full variable domain, its missing parts supplied by reference TRBV5-1 and TRBJ2-3, is KAGVTQTPRYLIKTRGQQVTLSCSPISGHRSVSWYQQTPGQGLQFLFEYFSETQRNKGNFPGRFSGRQFSNSRSEMNVSTLELGDSALYLCASSPGTVLAGAGDTQYFGPGTRLTVL.